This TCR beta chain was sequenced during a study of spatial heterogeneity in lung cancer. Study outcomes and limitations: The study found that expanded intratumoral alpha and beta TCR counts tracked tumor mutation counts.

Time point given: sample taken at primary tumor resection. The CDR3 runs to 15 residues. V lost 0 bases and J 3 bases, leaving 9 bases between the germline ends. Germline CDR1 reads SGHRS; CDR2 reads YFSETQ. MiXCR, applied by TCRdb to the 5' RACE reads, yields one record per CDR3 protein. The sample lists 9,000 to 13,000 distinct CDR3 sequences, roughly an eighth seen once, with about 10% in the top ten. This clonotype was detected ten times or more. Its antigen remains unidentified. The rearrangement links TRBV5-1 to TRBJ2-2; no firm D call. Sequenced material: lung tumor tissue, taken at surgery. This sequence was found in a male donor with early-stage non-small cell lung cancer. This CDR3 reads CASSLVGSDTGELFF. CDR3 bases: TGCGCCAGCAGCTTGGTAGGGTCGGACACCGGGGAGCTGTTTTTT. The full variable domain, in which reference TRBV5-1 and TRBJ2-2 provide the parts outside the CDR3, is KAGVTQTPRYLIKTRGQQVTLSCSPISGHRSVSWYQQTPGQGLQFLFEYFSETQRNKGNFPGRFSGRQFSNSRSEMNVSTLELGDSALYLCASSLVGSDTGELFFGEGSRLTVL.